What follows is one TCR beta chain and its context. No cognate antigen has been identified for it. No base-level quality is on record; no much larger clone is a single base apart. The sample is drawn from a study of CD8 T cells in Susac syndrome (dated by TCRdb to between 2019 and 2020). With respect to the entire study: Of the Susac syndrome patients who were sequenced, eight or nine were in clinical remission while roughly 6 had clinically active disease. At blood withdrawal, Susac syndrome patients were therapy-naive, treated with corticosteroids (with IVIg additionally given to some), or treated with IVIg alone. Whether CD8+ T cell activation and differentiation in Susac syndrome was antigen driven was tested using repertoire sequencing. Overall results and qualifications from the work: The number of individuals in the TCR sequencing and HLA analysis was recognized as being relatively small. The CD4+ T cell repertoire of patients with Susac syndrome showed no detectable clonal expansion.

RNA was extracted using the RNeasy kit, and about 0.5 to 1 ug of the RNA was reverse transcribed with random hexamers. TCR beta CDR3 regions were amplified with the immunoSEQ multiplex PCR assay covering 54 Vbeta and 13 Jbeta segments. To correct PCR amplification bias, a synthetic template baseline was used for both primer optimization and computational correction. In the source study's methods: Reads were annotated to V, D and J genes per IMGT and analyzed with immunoSEQ Analyzer, keeping only productive sequences. Clonality was computed as one minus Shannon entropy normalized by log2 of the number of productive unique sequences. For each patient and control, public and private clones were evaluated among the 100 most prevalent clones. Clones were defined as Susac-specific if absent from the healthy and MS cohorts, from 1052 published viral clones and from other ImmuneACCESS disease sequences. Using fastp at Q25 and MiXCR, TCRdb reprocessed the public reads and kept productive beta chains. Merged by CDR3 protein, the rows form single entries marked with the most common genes and DNA. In this record, the V and J calls reflect TCRdb's handling and not the investigators' own analysis. Counted in this sample were more than 110,000 distinct CDR3 sequences; approximately 95% of them appeared once. The ten largest clones take up roughly 0.14% of the sample.

High-throughput TCR beta sequencing profiled peripheral blood CD8+ and CD4+ T cells from healthy donors, Susac syndrome patients and multiple sclerosis patients. Recently defined diagnostic criteria for definite or probable disease were met by the Susac syndrome patients. Bulk CD8+ and CD4+ T cells were purified by magnetic negative isolation, whereas CD8+ TEMRA cells were enriched by FACS. Blood was drawn into EDTA tubes, processed within 24 hours, and PBMCs were isolated by density gradient centrifugation. PBMCs intended for TCR sequencing were frozen in liquid nitrogen and were later thawed in a 37 degrees C water bath. The sorted or isolated CD4+, CD8+ and CD8+ TEMRA cells had a purity of 90% or higher. Counted from cysteine to phenylalanine, this CDR3 has 15 amino acids. The read is trimmed to its CDR3 DNA, 45 bases read in frame from base 1. The germline ends are 15 bases apart after V is trimmed by 3 bases and J by 0 bases. CDR1 and CDR2, looked up from the germline V gene (reference sequence), are GTSNPN and SVGIG.

This TCR was sampled from a human donor with Susac syndrome. The sample was CD4+ T cells from PBMCs. The V gene is TRBV30 and the J gene is TRBJ2-7; TRBD1 is perhaps the D gene, given 6 matching bases. The nucleotide sequence reads TGTGCCTGGAGCCCCCCAGGGGCGAGCTCCTACGAGCAGTACTTC. This sequence encodes CAWSPPGASSYEQYF. Where the CDR3 stops, the reference TRBV30 and TRBJ2-7 genes take over; the full variable domain is SQTIHQWPATLVQPVGSPLSLECTVEGTSNPNLYWYRQAAGRGLQLLFYSVGIGQISSEVPQNLSASRPQDRQFILSSKKLLLSDSGFYLCAWSPPGASSYEQYFGPGTRLTVT.